This T cell receptor beta chain was found in a study of shared clonotypes between healthy human individuals. Broader study findings: Generally, naive subsets (rather than memory subsets) showed larger estimated richness. Rarefaction showed sorted-subset sequencing was incomplete despite large depth. The naive CD4 repertoires of a handful of donors were compared, and approximately 5.3% of clonotypes were shared.

Of note for this clone: Its specificity is not known.

The study separated CD4+ cells into CD45RA+ naive and CD45RA-negative memory subsets. Produced via immunoSEQ multiplex PCR; TCRdb's table is partial and in-frame only. The sample shows about 2.5 million clones, around 92% of them seen only once. The clonotype originates from a man younger than 30 in good health. Some clones in this sample may be carry-over from other donors' samples. Sample: naive CD4+ T cells from PBMCs. Documented subset: CD45RA+ positively selected.

CDR3 sequence reads: CAISAWTSGRASYNEQFF. The CDR3 DNA follows: TGTGCCATCAGTGCGTGGACTAGCGGGAGGGCCTCCTACAATGAGCAGTTCTTC. The chain uses TRBV10-3 and TRBJ2-1; 15 bases align to TRBD2. V shed 4 bases, J shed 0 bases, and the junction held 4 bases outside the gene matches. From germline, CDR1 is ENHRY and CDR2 SYGVKD. This CDR3 has 18 residues.